This T cell receptor beta chain was captured in a study of blood T cell repertoires in COVID-19. The wider study: Collection of acute and convalescent COVID-19 samples took place in the United States, Italy and Spain. T cells, B-cell-depleted T cells, or PBMCs supplied cDNA or gDNA.

Authors' methods: Nucleated cell counts were estimated from reference gene primer amplification. Here immunoSEQ multiplex PCR was the method, and the copy in TCRdb shows in-frame clones only, minus some. V and J calls and clone size are those listed in that table; D and trimming were worked out from the DNA. The sample lists under 150,000 clones, about 85% occurring once. The CDR3 covers 17 residues. Germline V gene data show CDR1 as SGHNT and CDR2 as YYREEE (reference sequence). The junction had 5 bases not matched to a gene; V was cut back by 5 bases and J by 0 bases. The clonotype originates from a man aged 35-49 years with active or convalescent COVID-19. The chain carries TRBV5-4 and TRBJ2-2; TRBD2 matches at 12 bases. Sequencing was done on a sample of peripheral blood. CDR3 residues: CASREGTSGPNTGELFF. Written as DNA, the CDR3 is TGTGCCAGCAGGGAAGGGACTAGCGGGCCGAACACCGGGGAGCTGTTTTTT.